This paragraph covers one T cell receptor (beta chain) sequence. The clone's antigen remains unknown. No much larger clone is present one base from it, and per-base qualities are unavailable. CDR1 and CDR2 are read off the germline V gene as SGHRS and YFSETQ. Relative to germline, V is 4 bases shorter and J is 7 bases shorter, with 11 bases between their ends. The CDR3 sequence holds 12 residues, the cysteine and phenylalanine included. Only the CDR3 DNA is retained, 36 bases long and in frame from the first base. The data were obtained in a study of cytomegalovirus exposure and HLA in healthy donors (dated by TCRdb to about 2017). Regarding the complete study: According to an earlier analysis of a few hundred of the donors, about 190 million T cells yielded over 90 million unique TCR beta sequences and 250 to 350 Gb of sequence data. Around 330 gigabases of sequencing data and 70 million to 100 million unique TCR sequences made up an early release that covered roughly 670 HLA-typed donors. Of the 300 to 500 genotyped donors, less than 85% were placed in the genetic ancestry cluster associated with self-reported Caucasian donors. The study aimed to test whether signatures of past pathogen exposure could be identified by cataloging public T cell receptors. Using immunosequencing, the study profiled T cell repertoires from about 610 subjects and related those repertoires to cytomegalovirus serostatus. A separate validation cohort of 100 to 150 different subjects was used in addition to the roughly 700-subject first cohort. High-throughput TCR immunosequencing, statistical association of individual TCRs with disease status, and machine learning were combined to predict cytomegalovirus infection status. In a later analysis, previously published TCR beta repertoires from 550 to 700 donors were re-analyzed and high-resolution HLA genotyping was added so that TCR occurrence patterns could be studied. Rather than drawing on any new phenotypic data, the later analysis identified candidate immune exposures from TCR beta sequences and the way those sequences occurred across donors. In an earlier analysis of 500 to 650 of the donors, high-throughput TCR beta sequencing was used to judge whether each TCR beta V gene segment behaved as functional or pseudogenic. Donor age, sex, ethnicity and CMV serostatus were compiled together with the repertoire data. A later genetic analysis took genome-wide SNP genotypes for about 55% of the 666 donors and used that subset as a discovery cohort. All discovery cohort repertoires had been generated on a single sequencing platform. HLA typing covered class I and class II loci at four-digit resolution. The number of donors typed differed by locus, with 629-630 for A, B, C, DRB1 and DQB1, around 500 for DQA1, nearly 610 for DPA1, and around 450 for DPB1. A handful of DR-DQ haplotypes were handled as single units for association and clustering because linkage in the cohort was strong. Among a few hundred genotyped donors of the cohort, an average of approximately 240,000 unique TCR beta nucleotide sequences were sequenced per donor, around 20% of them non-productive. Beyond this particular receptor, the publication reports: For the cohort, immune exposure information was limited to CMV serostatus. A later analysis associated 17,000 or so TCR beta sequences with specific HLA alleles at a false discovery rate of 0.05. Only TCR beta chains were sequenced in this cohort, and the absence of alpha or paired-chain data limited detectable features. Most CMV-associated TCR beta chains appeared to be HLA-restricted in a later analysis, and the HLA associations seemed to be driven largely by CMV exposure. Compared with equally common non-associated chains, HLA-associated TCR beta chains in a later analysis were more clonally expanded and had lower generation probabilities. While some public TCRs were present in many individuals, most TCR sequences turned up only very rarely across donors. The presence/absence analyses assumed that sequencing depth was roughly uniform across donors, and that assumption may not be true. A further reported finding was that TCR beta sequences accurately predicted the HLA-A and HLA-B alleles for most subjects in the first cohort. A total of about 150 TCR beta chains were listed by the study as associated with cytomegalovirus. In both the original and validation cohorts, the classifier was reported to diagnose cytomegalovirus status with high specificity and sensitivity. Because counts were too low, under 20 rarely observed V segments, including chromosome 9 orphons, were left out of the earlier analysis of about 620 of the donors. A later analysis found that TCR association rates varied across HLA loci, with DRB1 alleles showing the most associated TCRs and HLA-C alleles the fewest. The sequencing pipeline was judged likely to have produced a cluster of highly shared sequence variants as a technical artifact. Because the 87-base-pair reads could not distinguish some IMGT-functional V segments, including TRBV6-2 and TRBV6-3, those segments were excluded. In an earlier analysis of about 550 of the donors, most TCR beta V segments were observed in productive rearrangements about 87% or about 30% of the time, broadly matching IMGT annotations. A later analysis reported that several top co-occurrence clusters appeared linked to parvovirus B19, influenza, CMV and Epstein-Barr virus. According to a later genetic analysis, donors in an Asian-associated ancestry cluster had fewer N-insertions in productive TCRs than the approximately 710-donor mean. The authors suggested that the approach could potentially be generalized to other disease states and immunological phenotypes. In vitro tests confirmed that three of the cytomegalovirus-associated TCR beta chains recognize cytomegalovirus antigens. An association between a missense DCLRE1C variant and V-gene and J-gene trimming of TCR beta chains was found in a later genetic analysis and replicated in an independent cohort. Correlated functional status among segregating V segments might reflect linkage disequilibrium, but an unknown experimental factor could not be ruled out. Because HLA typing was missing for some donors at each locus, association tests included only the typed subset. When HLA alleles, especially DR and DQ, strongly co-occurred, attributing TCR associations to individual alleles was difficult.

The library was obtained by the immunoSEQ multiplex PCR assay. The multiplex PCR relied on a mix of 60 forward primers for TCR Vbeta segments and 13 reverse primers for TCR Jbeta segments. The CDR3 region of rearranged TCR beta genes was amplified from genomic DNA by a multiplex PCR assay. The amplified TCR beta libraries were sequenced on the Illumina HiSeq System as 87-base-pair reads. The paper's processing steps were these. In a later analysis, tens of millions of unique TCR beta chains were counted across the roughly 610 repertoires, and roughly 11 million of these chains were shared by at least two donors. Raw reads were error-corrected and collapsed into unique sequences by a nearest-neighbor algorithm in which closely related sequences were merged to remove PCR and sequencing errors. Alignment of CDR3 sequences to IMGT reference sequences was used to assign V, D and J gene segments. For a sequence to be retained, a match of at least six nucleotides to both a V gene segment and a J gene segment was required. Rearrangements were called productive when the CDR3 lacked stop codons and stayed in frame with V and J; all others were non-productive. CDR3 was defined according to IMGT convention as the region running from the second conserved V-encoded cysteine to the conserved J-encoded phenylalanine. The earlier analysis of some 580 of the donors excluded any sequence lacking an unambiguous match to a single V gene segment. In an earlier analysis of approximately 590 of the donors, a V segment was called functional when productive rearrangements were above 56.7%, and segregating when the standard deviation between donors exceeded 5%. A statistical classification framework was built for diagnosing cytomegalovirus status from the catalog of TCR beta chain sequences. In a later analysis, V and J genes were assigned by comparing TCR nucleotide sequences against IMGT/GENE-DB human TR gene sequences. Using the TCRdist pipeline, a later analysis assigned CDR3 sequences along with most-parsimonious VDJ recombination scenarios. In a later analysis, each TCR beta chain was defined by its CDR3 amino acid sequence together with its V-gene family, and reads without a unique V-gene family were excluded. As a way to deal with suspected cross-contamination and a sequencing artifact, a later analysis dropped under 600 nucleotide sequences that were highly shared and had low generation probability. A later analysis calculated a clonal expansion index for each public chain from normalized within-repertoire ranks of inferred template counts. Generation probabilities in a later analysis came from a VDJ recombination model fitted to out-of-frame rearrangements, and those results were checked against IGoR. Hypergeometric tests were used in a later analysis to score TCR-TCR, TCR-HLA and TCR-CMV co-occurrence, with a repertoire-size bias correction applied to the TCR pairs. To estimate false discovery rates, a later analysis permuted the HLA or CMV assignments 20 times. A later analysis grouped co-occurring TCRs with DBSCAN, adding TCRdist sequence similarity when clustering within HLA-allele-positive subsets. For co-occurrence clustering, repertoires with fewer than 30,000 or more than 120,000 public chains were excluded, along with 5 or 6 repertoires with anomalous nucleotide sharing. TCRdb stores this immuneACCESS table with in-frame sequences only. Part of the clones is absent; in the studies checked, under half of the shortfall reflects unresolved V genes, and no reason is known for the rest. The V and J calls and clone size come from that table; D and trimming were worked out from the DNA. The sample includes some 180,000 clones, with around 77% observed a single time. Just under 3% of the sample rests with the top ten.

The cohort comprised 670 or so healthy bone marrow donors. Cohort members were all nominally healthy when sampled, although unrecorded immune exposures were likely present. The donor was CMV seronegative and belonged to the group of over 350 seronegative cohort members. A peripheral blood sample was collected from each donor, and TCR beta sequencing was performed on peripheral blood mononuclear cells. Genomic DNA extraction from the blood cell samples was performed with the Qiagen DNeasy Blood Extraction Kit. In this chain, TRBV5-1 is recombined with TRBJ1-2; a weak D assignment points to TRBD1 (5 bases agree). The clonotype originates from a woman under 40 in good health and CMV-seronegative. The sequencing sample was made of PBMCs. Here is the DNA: TGCGCCAGCAGCCTCTGGGGACTTGGCTACACCTTC. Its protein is CASSLWGLGYTF.